The 32 T cell receptor beta chains below all came from one sample that was sequenced in a study of blood T cell repertoires in COVID-19. This table comes from immunoSEQ multiplex PCR, and its TCRdb copy is limited to in-frame clones, with some not included. The sample comprises 300,000 to 400,000 clones, around 87% of which are singletons, and approximately 7.8% rests with the top ten. Specimen: peripheral blood. These receptors were obtained from a woman in her forties or fifties who had recovered from COVID-19.

V is TRBV7-3 and J is TRBJ1-6; TRBD1 matches at 8 bases. The trim removed 2 bases at V and 7 bases at J, leaving 1 base unmatched. This CDR3 is 14 amino acids long. Germline values: CDR1 SGHTA, CDR2 FQGTGA. The CDR3 DNA sequence: TGTGCCAGCAGCTTACAGGGGGCCAATTCACCCCTCCACTTT. Its translation: CASSLQGANSPLHF. The whole variable domain, remainder taken from reference TRBV7-3 and TRBJ1-6, is GAGVSQTPSNKVTEKGKYVELRCDPISGHTALYWYRQSLGQGPEFLIYFQGTGAADDSGLPNDRFFAVRPEGSVSTLKIQRTERGDSAVYLCASSLQGANSPLHFGNGTRLTVT.

This clone was counted a few times. The chain is built from TRBV28 and TRBJ1-2; unclear D gene. Germline values: CDR1 MDHEN, CDR2 SYDVKM. V was clipped by 6 bases and J by 2 bases, with 7 bases between them. The CDR3 consists of 12 residues. The CDR3 region is CASRRPNYGYTF. CDR3 nucleotide sequence: TGTGCCAGCAGGCGCCCCAACTATGGCTACACCTTC.

The V and J genes are TRBV9 and TRBJ2-3; the match to TRBD1 covers 8 bases. Germline V gene data show CDR1 as SGDLS and CDR2 as YYNGEE. CDR3 length: 17 residues. The junction had 14 bases not matched to a gene; V was cut back by 4 bases and J by 4 bases. The CDR3 spells CASSLGLVAGGADTQYF. CDR3 nucleotide sequence: TGTGCCAGCAGCCTGGGGTTAGTGGCAGGGGGCGCAGATACGCAGTATTTT.

The chain links TRBV25-1 to TRBJ2-1, with D perhaps matching TRBD2 (6 bases). The CDR3 spans 14 residues. CDR1 is MGHDK and CDR2 is SYGVNS in the germline V gene. V shed 2 bases and J shed 4 bases, with 9 bases lying between them. The CDR3 bases are TGTGCCAGCAGTGAACGGGACTTTTACAATGAGCAGTTCTTC. Its translation: CASSERDFYNEQFF.

The CDR3 DNA follows: TGTGCCAGCAGGGGACAGGGGCCGGGGACTGAAGCTTTCTTT. Its protein product is CASRGQGPGTEAFF. V usage is TRBV28 and J usage is TRBJ1-1, with 10 bases lining up with TRBD1. Germline CDR1 MDHEN, CDR2 SYDVKM. The CDR3 covers 14 residues. V lost 6 bases, J lost 5 bases, and 6 bases stayed unmatched.

The chain is built from TRBV21-1 and TRBJ2-1; the table assigns TRBD1, which was not confirmed against the DNA. TRBV21-1 is classified as a pseudogene. The CDR3 spans 14 residues. CDR3 protein: CASSRDRSYNEQFF. In DNA, the CDR3 is TGTGCCAGCAGTAGGGACAGATCCTACAATGAGCAGTTCTTC.

Many counts were recorded for this clone. V usage is TRBV3-1 (or the pseudogene TRBV3-2) and J usage is TRBJ2-1; 7 nucleotides agree with TRBD2. The germline CDR1 and CDR2 sequences are LGHDT and YNNKEL (reference sequence). V dropped 4 bases and J dropped 4; count of bases not matched to a gene: 10. The CDR3 contains 16 residues. Here the CDR3 DNA reads TGTGCCAGCAGCCCCTTTAGTGCGGGGGTTTACAATGAGCAGTTCTTC. Its protein is CASSPFSAGVYNEQFF.

The chain uses TRBV5-6 and TRBJ2-5; D may be TRBD2 (6 bases). V was cut by 5 bases and J by 5 bases, with 10 bases left in between. Germline lookup yields CDR1 SGHDT and CDR2 YYEEEE. The CDR3 has 12 amino acids. The CDR3 region is CASREGPETQYF. The CDR3 DNA sequence: TGTGCCAGCAGGGAGGGTCCGGAGACCCAGTACTTC.

The chain has TRBV10-3 and TRBJ2-7; the D gene is possibly TRBD2 (6 bases). The CDR3 is 13 residues long. CDR1 is ENHRY, CDR2 SYGVKD, per germline. V lost 4 bases, J lost 1 base, and 8 bases lay in between. CDR3 loop: CAISGRGSYEQYF. DNA of the CDR3: TGTGCCATCAGTGGCCGGGGGTCCTACGAGCAGTACTTC.

The V and J genes are TRBV30 and TRBJ1-6, with D possibly being TRBD1 (5 bases). Germline CDR1 reads GTSNPN; CDR2 reads SVGIG (reference sequence). This CDR3 has 13 amino acids. V lost 5 bases, J lost 6 bases, and 11 bases lay in between. CDR3 region: CAWGQGGNSPLHF. In DNA form, the CDR3 reads TGTGCCTGGGGTCAGGGTGGTAATTCACCCCTCCACTTT.

This chain joins TRBV28 and TRBJ2-2, with D unresolved. The CDR3 length is 13 residues. Germline V gene lookup returns CDR1 MDHEN and CDR2 SYDVKM. V shed 5 bases and J shed 1 base, with 5 bases lying between them. CDR3 DNA: TGTGCCAGCAGTAAACAGAACACCGGGGAGCTGTTTTTT. It translates to CASSKQNTGELFF.

In its sample, this clone was seen a few times. The chain couples TRBV9 to TRBJ1-1; 7 bases fit TRBD1. The CDR3 contains 13 residues. The V gene end was trimmed by 4 bases and the J gene end by 3 bases; junction bases not matched to a gene: 3. Germline lookup yields CDR1 SGDLS and CDR2 YYNGEE. CDR3 loop: CASSYGQDTEAFF. Written as DNA, the CDR3 is TGTGCCAGCAGCTATGGACAGGACACTGAAGCTTTCTTT.

As for this clone: The junction departs from the called germline gene at one end, perhaps through a read error. This chain links TRBV5-8 with TRBJ2-3; 12 bases map to TRBD2. In germline, CDR1 is SGHTS, CDR2 YDEGEE. The CDR3 has 14 residues. This CDR3 is CASSHVQRTSGIEF. For the CDR3, the DNA is TGTGCCAGCAGCCATGTCCAAAGGACTAGCGGGATAGAATTT.

The CDR3 loop is CAIRGTGSDEQYF. The DNA for the CDR3 is TGTGCCATCAGGGGGACAGGGAGTGACGAGCAGTACTTC. This rearrangement joins TRBV10-3 to TRBJ2-7; 9 bases are shared with TRBD1. The CDR3 extends over 13 amino acids. CDR1 is ENHRY, CDR2 SYGVKD, per germline. V dropped 6 bases and J dropped 5; count of bases not matched to a gene: 5.

CDR3 DNA sequence: TGTGCCAGCAGTTTATATACAGGGGCTTGGGAGCAGTTCTTC. Its translation is CASSLYTGAWEQFF. The chain has TRBV28 and TRBJ2-1; 7 nucleotides match TRBD1. The V and J ends lost 1 base and 10 bases, in that order; junction bases with no gene match: 7. This CDR3 comprises 14 residues. Germline loops: CDR1 MDHEN, CDR2 SYDVKM.

J is TRBJ1-2 and V is TRBV5-4; TRBD1 matches 8 bases. Unmatched junction bases numbered 9, after V lost 3 bases and J lost 8 bases. Germline V gene sequence: CDR1 SGHNT, CDR2 YYREEE (reference sequence). This CDR3 region has 14 residues. DNA of the CDR3: TGTGCCAGCAGCTCGGACAGGGTGTCGGGAGGCTACACCTTC. This codes for CASSSDRVSGGYTF.

The chain is built from TRBV4-3 and TRBJ1-1; D possibly corresponds to TRBD1 (6 bases). The CDR3 consists of 15 residues. Per germline, CDR1 LGHNA and CDR2 YSLEER. The V end lost 4 bases, the J end lost 1 base, and 13 bases lay between the germline ends. For the CDR3, the DNA is TGCGCCAGCAGCCCAGAGACAGGCAGGAACACTGAAGCTTTCTTT. This sequence encodes CASSPETGRNTEAFF.

The gene calls are TRBV7-6 and TRBJ2-3, with 10 bases aligning to TRBD2. V was clipped by 1 base and J by 5 bases; unmatched bases: 9. The germline CDR1 and CDR2 sequences are SGHVS and FNYEAQ. The CDR3 totals 17 residues. CDR3 sequence: CASSLELSGRLLDTQYF. CDR3 in DNA: TGTGCCAGCAGCTTAGAGCTTAGCGGGAGGCTCTTAGATACGCAGTATTTT.

The rearrangement joins TRBV7-9 to TRBJ1-2, with unresolved D. CDR3 length equals 12 residues. Germline CDR1 reads SEHNR; CDR2 reads FQNEAQ (reference sequence). V shed 5 bases and J shed 2 bases, with 6 bases lying between them. CDR3 residues: CASSPKNYGYTF. DNA of the CDR3: TGTGCCAGCAGCCCAAAAAACTATGGCTACACCTTC.

The chain combines TRBV30 with TRBJ2-3, with D unclear. The CDR3 loop spans 12 amino acids. Germline CDR1 is GTSNPN and CDR2 is SVGIG (reference sequence). Between the trimmed V and J ends, which lost 3 bases and 0 bases, there was a span of 4 bases. CDR3 in DNA: TGTGCCTGGAGCAGTAGCACAGATACGCAGTATTTT. It encodes CAWSSSTDTQYF.

The J gene is TRBJ2-5, the V gene TRBV20-1; 7 bases are shared with TRBD2. J lost 6 bases, V lost 3 bases, and 7 bases had no gene match. The CDR3 sequence is 13 residues long. CDR1 DFQATT and CDR2 SNEGSKA come from the germline V gene (reference sequence). CDR3 in DNA: TGCAGTGCTAGTCAAAGCGGGGTCAAGACCCAGTACTTC. This encodes CSASQSGVKTQYF.

V gene TRBV9 combines with J gene TRBJ1-2, with D possibly TRBD1 on 6 matching bases. The V end lost 3 bases, the J end lost 4 bases, and 16 bases lay between the germline ends. Germline V gene data show CDR1 as SGDLS and CDR2 as YYNGEE. CDR3 length: 15 residues. The CDR3 nucleotides are TGTGCCAGCAGCGCCTCCGGACAGAGACTCTATGGCTACACCTTC. This gives the protein CASSASGQRLYGYTF.

This clone was recorded only once. The rearrangement uses TRBV6-2 or TRBV6-3 and TRBJ1-1; D gene ambiguous. Germline V gives CDR1 MNHEY, CDR2 SVGEGT. Trimming cost V 2 bases and J 6 bases, with 10 bases left between them. This CDR3 comprises 13 residues. The CDR3 here is CASSYIGQAEAFF. For the CDR3, the DNA is TGTGCCAGCAGTTACATTGGGCAGGCTGAAGCTTTCTTT.

DNA for the CDR3: TGTGCCAGCAGCCCCCCAGGGCCGCCCTATGGCTACACCTTC. The encoded protein is CASSPPGPPYGYTF. The J gene is TRBJ1-2, the V gene TRBV28; D is perhaps TRBD1 (5 bases). In germline, CDR1 is MDHEN, CDR2 SYDVKM. The length of the CDR3 is 14 residues. Trimming removed 6 bases at V and 4 bases at J, with 15 bases between.

The V gene is TRBV5-4, the J gene TRBJ1-2, with 9 bases fitting TRBD1. V lost 4 bases to trimming and J lost 4 bases; unmatched junction nucleotides: 8. This CDR3 spans 15 amino acids. CDR1 is SGHNT and CDR2 is YYREEE in the germline V gene (reference sequence). CDR3 bases: TGTGCCAGCAGCCGGGGACAGGGCGGGTTCTATGGCTACACCTTC. Translated: CASSRGQGGFYGYTF.

CDR3 region: CASRSGTGRNTIYF. CDR3 in DNA: TGTGCCAGCAGATCCGGGACAGGGCGAAACACCATATATTTT. The chain recombines TRBV28 with TRBJ1-3; 9 bases are shared with TRBD1. The CDR3 is made up of 14 amino acids. CDR1 and CDR2 from the germline V gene are MDHEN and SYDVKM. Losses at the gene ends were 6 bases for V and 5 bases for J; bases not matched to a gene: 5.

This rearrangement joins TRBV6-1 to TRBJ1-1; tentatively, D is TRBD1 (6 bases). The CDR3 extends over 15 amino acids. V was clipped by 3 bases and J by 0 bases, with 11 bases between them. Germline assignment: CDR1 MNHNS and CDR2 SASEGT. CDR3 loop: CASSDGGLMNTEAFF. The CDR3 DNA sequence: TGTGCCAGCAGTGACGGGGGGCTCATGAACACTGAAGCTTTCTTT.

The chain links TRBV3-1 (or the pseudogene TRBV3-2) to TRBJ2-1; 13 bases line up with TRBD2. CDR1 is LGHDT, CDR2 YNNKEL, per germline (reference sequence). The CDR3 loop spans 16 amino acids. V was pared by 1 base and J by 9 bases, with 6 bases of the junction left unmatched. The CDR3 spells CASSQGGTSGMFEQFF. The CDR3 DNA is TGTGCCAGCAGCCAAGGCGGGACTAGCGGGATGTTTGAGCAGTTCTTC.

The chain couples TRBV12-3 or TRBV12-4 to TRBJ1-1; D is unclear. CDR3 length equals 13 residues. With 7 bases removed from V and 3 bases from J, the gap between germline ends came to 12 bases. CDR3 coding DNA: TGTGCCAGCAATCTTCGCGGGGACACTGAAGCTTTCTTT. It yields the protein CASNLRGDTEAFF.

This rearrangement joins TRBV24-1 to TRBJ2-1, with 15 nucleotides matching TRBD2. Trimming cost V 4 bases and J 4 bases; bases outside gene matches: 10. The V gene's germline CDR1 is KGHDR and CDR2 SFDVKD. CDR3 size: 19 residues. The CDR3 is CATSDPGLAGGPQYNEQFF. CDR3 DNA sequence: TGTGCCACCAGTGACCCTGGACTAGCGGGAGGGCCTCAATACAATGAGCAGTTCTTC.

This chain uses TRBV30 with TRBJ2-1, with TRBD2 matching 7 bases. The CDR3 contains 12 residues. Losses at the gene ends were 5 bases for V and 12 bases for J; bases not matched to a gene: 10. Germline V lookup: CDR1 GTSNPN, CDR2 SVGIG (reference sequence). CDR3 nucleotide sequence: TGTGCCTGGGAGGCTAGCGGTCAGGGGCAGTTCTTC. It specifies CAWEASGQGQFF.

The gene calls are TRBV7-2 and TRBJ2-5; D gene ambiguous. This CDR3 is built from 16 residues. The V gene lost 4 bases and the J gene lost 0 bases, with 15 bases spanning the gap. The germline V gene has CDR1 SGHTA and CDR2 FQGNSA. Written as DNA, the CDR3 is TGTGCCAGCAGCTCATCACTCCTAGGTAACCAAGAGACCCAGTACTTC. This translates into CASSSSLLGNQETQYF.